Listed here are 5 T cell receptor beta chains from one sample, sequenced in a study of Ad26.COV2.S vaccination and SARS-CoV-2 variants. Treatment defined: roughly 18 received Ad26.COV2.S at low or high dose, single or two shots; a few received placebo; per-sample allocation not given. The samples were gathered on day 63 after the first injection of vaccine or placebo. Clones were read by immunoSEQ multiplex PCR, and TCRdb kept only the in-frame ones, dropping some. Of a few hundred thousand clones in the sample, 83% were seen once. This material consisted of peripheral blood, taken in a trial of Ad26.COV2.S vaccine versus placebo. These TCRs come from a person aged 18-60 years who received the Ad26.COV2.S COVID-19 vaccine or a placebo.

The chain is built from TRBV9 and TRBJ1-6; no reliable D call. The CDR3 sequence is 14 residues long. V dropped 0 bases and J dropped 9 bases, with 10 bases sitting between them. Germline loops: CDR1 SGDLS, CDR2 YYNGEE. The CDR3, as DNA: TGTGCCAGCAGCGTAGATGACGTGGTTTCACCCCTCCACTTT. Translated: CASSVDDVVSPLHF.

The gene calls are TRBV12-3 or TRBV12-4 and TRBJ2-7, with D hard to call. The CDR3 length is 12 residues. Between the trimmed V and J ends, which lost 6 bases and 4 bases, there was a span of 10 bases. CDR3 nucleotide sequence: TGTGCCAGCAGCAAAGACGGTTACGAGCAGTACTTC. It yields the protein CASSKDGYEQYF.

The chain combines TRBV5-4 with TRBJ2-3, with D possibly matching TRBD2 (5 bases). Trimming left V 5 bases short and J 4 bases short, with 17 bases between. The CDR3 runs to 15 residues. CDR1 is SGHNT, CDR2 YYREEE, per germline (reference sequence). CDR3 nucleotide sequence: TGTGCCAGCAGGGTTGCTGGGGAGATCCCAGATACGCAGTATTTT. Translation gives CASRVAGEIPDTQYF.

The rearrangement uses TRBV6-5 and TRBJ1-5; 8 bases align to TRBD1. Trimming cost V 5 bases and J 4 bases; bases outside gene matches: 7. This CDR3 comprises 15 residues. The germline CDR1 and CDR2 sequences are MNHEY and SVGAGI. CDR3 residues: CASSNDRGGNQPQHF. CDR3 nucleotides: TGTGCCAGCAGTAACGACAGGGGCGGGAATCAGCCCCAGCATTTT.

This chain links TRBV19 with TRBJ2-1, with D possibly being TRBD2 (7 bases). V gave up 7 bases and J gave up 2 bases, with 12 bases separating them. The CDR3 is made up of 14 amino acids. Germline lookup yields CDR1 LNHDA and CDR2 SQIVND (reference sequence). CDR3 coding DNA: TGTGCCAGTACAGAAGGGGGGGCCTACAATGAGCAGTTCTTC. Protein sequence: CASTEGGAYNEQFF.